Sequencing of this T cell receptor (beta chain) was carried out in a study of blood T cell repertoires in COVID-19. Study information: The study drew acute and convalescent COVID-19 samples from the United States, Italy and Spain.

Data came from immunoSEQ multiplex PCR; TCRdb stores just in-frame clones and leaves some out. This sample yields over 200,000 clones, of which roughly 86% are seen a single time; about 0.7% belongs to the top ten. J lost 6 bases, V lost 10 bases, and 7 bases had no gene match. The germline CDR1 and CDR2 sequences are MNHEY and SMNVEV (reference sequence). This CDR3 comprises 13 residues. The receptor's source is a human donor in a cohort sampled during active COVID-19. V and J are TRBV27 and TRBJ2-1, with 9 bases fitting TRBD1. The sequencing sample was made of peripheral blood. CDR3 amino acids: CATTGGAGNEQFF. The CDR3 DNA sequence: TGTGCCACCACAGGGGGCGCAGGCAATGAGCAGTTCTTC.